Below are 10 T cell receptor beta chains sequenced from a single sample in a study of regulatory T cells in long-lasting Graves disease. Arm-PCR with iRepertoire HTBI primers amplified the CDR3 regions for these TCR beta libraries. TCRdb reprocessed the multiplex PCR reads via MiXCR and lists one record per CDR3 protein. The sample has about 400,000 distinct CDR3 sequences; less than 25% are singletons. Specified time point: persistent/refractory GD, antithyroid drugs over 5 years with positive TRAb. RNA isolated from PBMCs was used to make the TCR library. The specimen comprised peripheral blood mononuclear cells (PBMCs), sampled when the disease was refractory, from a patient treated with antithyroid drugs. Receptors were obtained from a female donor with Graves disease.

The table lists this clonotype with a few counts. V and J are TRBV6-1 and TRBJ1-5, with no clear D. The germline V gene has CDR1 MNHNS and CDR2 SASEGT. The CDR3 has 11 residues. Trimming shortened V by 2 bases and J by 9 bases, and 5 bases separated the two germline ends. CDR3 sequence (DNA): TGTGCCAGCAGTGAAAACGGGCCCCAGCATTTT. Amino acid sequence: CASSENGPQHF.

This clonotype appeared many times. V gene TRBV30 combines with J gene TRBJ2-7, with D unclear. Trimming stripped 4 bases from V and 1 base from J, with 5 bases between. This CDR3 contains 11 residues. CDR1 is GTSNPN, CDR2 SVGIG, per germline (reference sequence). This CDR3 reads CAWKTSYEQYF. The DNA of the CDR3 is TGTGCCTGGAAAACGTCCTACGAGCAGTACTTC.

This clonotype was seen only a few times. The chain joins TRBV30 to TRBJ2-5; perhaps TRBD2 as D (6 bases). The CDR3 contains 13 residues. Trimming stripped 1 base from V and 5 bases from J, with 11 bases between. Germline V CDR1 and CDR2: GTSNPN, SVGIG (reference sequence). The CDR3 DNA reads TGTGCCTGGAGTGCCGGGACTTGGGAGACCCAGTACTTC. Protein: CAWSAGTWETQYF.

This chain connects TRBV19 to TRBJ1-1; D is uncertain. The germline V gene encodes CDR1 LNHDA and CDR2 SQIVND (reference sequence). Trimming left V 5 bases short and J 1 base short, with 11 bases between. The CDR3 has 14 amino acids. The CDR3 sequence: CASSRREGNTEAFF. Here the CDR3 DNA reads TGTGCCAGTAGTCGTAGGGAAGGGAACACTGAAGCTTTCTTT.

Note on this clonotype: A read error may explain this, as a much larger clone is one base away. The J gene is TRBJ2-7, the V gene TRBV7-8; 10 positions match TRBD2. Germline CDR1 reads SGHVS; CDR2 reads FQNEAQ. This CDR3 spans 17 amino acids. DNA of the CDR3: TGTGCCAGCAGCCCGGAAGGGACTAGCGAGGAAGTGAACGAGCAGAACTTC. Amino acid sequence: CASSPEGTSEEVNEQNF.

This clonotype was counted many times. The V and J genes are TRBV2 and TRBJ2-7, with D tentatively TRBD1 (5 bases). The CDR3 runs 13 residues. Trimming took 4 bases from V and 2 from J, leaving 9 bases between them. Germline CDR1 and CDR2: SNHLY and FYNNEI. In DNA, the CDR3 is TGTGCCAGCAGTGTTCAAGGGGCCTACGAGCAGTACTTC. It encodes CASSVQGAYEQYF.

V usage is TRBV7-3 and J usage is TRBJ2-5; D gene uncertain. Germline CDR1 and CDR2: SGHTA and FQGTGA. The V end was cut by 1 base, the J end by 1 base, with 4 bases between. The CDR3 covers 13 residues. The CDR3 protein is CASSLRPQETQYF. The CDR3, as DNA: TGTGCCAGCAGCTTAAGGCCCCAAGAGACCCAGTACTTC.

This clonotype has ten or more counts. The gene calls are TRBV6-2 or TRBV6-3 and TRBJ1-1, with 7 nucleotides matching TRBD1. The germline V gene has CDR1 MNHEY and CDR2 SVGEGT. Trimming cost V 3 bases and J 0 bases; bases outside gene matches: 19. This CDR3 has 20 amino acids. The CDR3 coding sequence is TGTGCCAGCAGTTATCTATTTTTACCCGACGCAGGGGGGATGAACACTGAAGCTTTCTTT. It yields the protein CASSYLFLPDAGGMNTEAFF.

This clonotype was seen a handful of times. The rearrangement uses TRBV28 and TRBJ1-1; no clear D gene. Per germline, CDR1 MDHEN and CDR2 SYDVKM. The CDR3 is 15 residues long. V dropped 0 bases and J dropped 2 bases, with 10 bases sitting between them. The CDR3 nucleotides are TGTGCCAGCAGTTTATGGGCCAGTTCTAACACTGAAGCTTTCTTT. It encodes CASSLWASSNTEAFF.

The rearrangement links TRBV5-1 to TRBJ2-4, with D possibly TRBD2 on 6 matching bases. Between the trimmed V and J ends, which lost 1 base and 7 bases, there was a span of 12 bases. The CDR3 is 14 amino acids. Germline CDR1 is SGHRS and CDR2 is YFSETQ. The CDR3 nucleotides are TGCGCCAGCAGCTTGCAGGGCGGGGAGAACATTCAGTACTTC. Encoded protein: CASSLQGGENIQYF.